The rows below give T cell receptor beta chains drawn from one sample of a study of B cell selection in AIRE deficiency. Repertoires were generated with immunoSEQ multiplex PCR, while TCRdb's copy carries only in-frame clones and drops some. This table holds around 20,000 clones, around 97% found once. The sequencing sample was made of conventional CD4+ T cells sorted from PBMCs. The receptors derive from a human donor with AIRE deficiency. Each CDR3 is given with its conserved first and last residue. A D gene is named only where the DNA matches it firmly.

>TRBJ2-2|TRBD2|TRBV4-3
CASSQDRGGRAGVGELFF
>TRBJ2-3|-|TRBV5-6
CASSLGRGRGNTDTQYF
>TRBJ1-1|-|TRBV21-1
CASSNEGSEAFF
>TRBJ2-1|-|TRBV5-4
CATTGLSGNEQFF
>TRBJ1-5|TRBD1|TRBV6-1
CASSSTGLHGSQHF
>TRBJ2-7|TRBD1|TRBV18
CASSPNGQGVEQYF
>TRBJ2-1|-|TRBV5-5
CASSPAWDKIPSLRNEQFF
>TRBJ1-1|TRBD1|TRBV11-2
CASSETPRGRLDTEAFF
>TRBJ1-6|-|TRBV5-8
CASSFLVQGNSPLHF
>TRBJ1-3|-|TRBV28
CASSLPGNTIYF
>TRBJ2-5|TRBD2|TRBV9
CASSKGGREERGGANPGETQYF
>TRBJ2-7|TRBD2|TRBV5-1
CASSSPQAGAYEQYF
>TRBJ1-2|TRBD1|TRBV5-4
CASSAGQGVSGYTF
>TRBJ1-2|-|TRBV5-6
CASRILQVSGGYTF
>TRBJ1-5|TRBD1|TRBV27
CASSLTPGQGAKQPQHF
>TRBJ1-1|-|TRBV6-1
CASKITLNTEAFF
>TRBJ1-3|-|TRBV28
CASSRDSGNTIYF
>TRBJ1-1|-|TRBV19
CASSTYRVNTEAFF